Here is one TCR beta chain with its context. These data are taken from a study of CD8 T cells in Susac syndrome. About the study: When blood was drawn, the patients with Susac syndrome were therapy-naive, on corticosteroids, or on intravenous immunoglobulin alone.

Trimming left V 0 bases short and J 1 base short, with 1 base between. The CDR3 loop spans 12 amino acids. Germline CDR1 reads SGHDT; CDR2 reads YYEEEE. Random hexamers were used to reverse transcribe the RNA input (0.5 to 1 ug). TCRdb recomputed calls from the immunoSEQ multiplex PCR reads with MiXCR, one row per CDR3 protein. The table has 80,000 to 90,000 distinct CDR3 sequences, about 95% seen once. The sequenced material came from CD8+ T cells from PBMCs. This clonotype was sampled from a human donor with Susac syndrome. The chain has TRBV5-6 and TRBJ2-5, with unresolved D. The CDR3 DNA sequence: TGTGCCAGCAGCTTGGTCCAAGAGACCCAGTACTTC. Its protein product is CASSLVQETQYF.